The clone carrying this TCR beta chain was observed at least ten times. Its antigen is unidentified. Germline V gene lookup returns CDR1 SGHRS and CDR2 YFSETQ. This CDR3 contains 16 residues. V lost 4 bases, J lost 0 bases, and 16 bases lay in between. The source of the sample is a study of T-cell reconstitution after alpha-beta-depleted transplantation in children. Broader study findings: Several hundred expanded graft clones reportedly were the source of alpha-beta T cells about two months after transplant. Fresh T-cell production supplied most of the T-cell counts and diversity seen one year after transplant. Diversity of TCRbeta at day 60 was high in some patients, arising from surviving recipient T cells and thymic progenitors.

During its preparation, the TCRbeta library received unique molecular identifiers. TCRdb ran MiXCR on the PCR reads and lists one entry per CDR3 protein. Of approximately 800,000 distinct CDR3 sequences listed, approximately 15% are singletons. Sequences were derived from PBMCs, mostly from graft donor cells, sampled 360 days after TCRalphabeta/CD19-depleted stem cell transplant. The receptor was derived from a male patient between 10 and 17 years old who had a stem cell transplant for acute lymphoblastic leukemia, so the T cells may come from the graft donor. This rearrangement joins TRBV5-1 to TRBJ1-1, with a possible D match to TRBD1 (5 bases). DNA of the CDR3: TGCGCCAGCAGCCCAGGGAAATGGGGCATGAACACTGAAGCTTTCTTT. The encoded protein is CASSPGKWGMNTEAFF.